Here is one T cell receptor (beta chain) with its context. Looked up from germline, CDR1 is SGHTA and CDR2 is FQGNSA. The CDR3 has 20 residues. V was clipped by 4 bases and J by 11 bases; unmatched bases: 30. The source of the sample is a study of tumor-infiltrating lymphocytes in oesophageal squamous cell carcinoma. TCRdb recomputed calls from the PCR reads with MiXCR, one row per CDR3 protein. This table holds roughly 3,300 distinct CDR3 sequences, approximately 16% found once. The TCR sequence derives from a male donor with esophageal squamous cell carcinoma. The source material was esophageal tumor tissue. The chain links TRBV7-2 to TRBJ2-5, with TRBD1 identical over 8 bases. The CDR3: CASSSGGSPFPLCSYNEQYF. As DNA, the CDR3 is TGTGCCAGCAGCTCAGGGGGCAGCCCCTTCCCACTGTGCTCCTACAATGAGCAGTACTTC. The entire variable domain, with the rest obtained from reference TRBV7-2 and TRBJ2-5, is as follows: GAGVSQSPSNKVTEKGKDVELRCDPISGHTALYWYRQSLGQGLEFLIYFQGNSAPDKSGLPSDRFSAERTGGSVSTLTIQRTQQEDSAVYLCASSSGGSPFPLCSYNEQYFGPGTRLLVL.